The 22 T cell receptor beta chains reported below all come from one sample, sequenced in a study of blood T cell repertoires in COVID-19. Clones were sequenced by immunoSEQ multiplex PCR, and TCRdb holds only the in-frame ones, with some missing. The sample lists around 100,000 clones, approximately 91% occurring once. Sequencing was carried out using peripheral blood. The receptors derive from a woman in her seventies who had recovered from COVID-19.

The chain is built from TRBV18 and TRBJ2-1; D may be TRBD2 (5 bases). CDR1 and CDR2 from the germline V gene are KGHSH and LQKENI. This CDR3 comprises 15 residues. Trimming shortened V by 3 bases and J by 3 bases, and 12 bases separated the two germline ends. CDR3 sequence: CASSPPRGYYNEQFF. The CDR3 DNA reads TGTGCCAGCTCACCCCCCCGCGGGTACTACAATGAGCAGTTCTTC.

The chain recombines TRBV12-3 or TRBV12-4 with TRBJ1-1; 11 positions agree with TRBD1. This CDR3 region has 13 residues. J lost 3 bases, V lost 8 bases, and 2 bases had no gene match. DNA of the CDR3: TGTGCCAGCTGGGACAGGGGGTACACTGAAGCTTTCTTT. This sequence encodes CASWDRGYTEAFF.

V usage is TRBV13 and J usage is TRBJ1-5; no clear D. The CDR3 sequence is 14 residues long. Per germline, CDR1 PRHDT and CDR2 FYEKMQ (reference sequence). Between the trimmed V and J ends, which lost 0 bases and 7 bases, there was a span of 10 bases. Written as DNA, the CDR3 is TGTGCCAGCAGCTTAGGGGGCGTTGGGCAGCCCCAGCATTTT. This codes for CASSLGGVGQPQHF.

This sequence joins TRBV3-1 (or the pseudogene TRBV3-2) and TRBJ2-4; D remains unclear. Trimming took 1 base from V and 0 from J, leaving 13 bases between them. CDR3 length: 17 residues. Germline CDR1 and CDR2: LGHDT and YNNKEL (reference sequence). The CDR3 region has the DNA TGTGCCAGCAGCCAAGGTGCGGTGAGGCTAGCCAAAAACATTCAGTACTTC. It is translated as CASSQGAVRLAKNIQYF.

The rearrangement links TRBV28 to TRBJ2-3; perhaps TRBD1 as D (5 bases). The CDR3 consists of 15 residues. Germline V lookup: CDR1 MDHEN, CDR2 SYDVKM. The V and J ends lost 3 bases and 4 bases respectively, with 14 bases between them. The CDR3 loop reads CASSLSNLGADTQYF. CDR3 in DNA: TGTGCCAGCAGTTTGAGCAACTTAGGGGCAGATACGCAGTATTTT. The whole variable domain, filled in from reference TRBV28 and TRBJ2-3, reads DVKVTQSSRYLVKRTGEKVFLECVQDMDHENMFWYRQDPGLGLRLIYFSYDVKMKEKGDIPEGYSVSREKKERFSLILESASTNQTSMYLCASSLSNLGADTQYFGPGTRLTVL.

The chain is built from TRBV28 and TRBJ2-6; no definite D call. The V and J ends lost 8 bases and 1 base respectively, with 6 bases between them. The germline V gene encodes CDR1 MDHEN and CDR2 SYDVKM. The CDR3 contains 13 residues. The CDR3 here is CASFSSGANVLTF. As DNA, the CDR3 is TGTGCCAGCTTTTCATCTGGGGCCAACGTCCTGACTTTC.

CDR3 sequence: CASSFYRGGYEQYF. CDR3 nucleotides: TGTGCCAGCAGTTTCTACAGGGGGGGGTACGAGCAGTACTTC. The V call is TRBV28, the J call TRBJ2-7; D may be TRBD1 (8 bases). The V gene lost 3 bases and the J gene lost 4 bases, with 13 bases spanning the gap. CDR3 length equals 14 residues. CDR1 is MDHEN and CDR2 is SYDVKM in the germline V gene.

This clone is a singleton in its sample. The chain is built from TRBV28 and TRBJ2-7, with D possibly matching TRBD1 (5 bases). Germline values: CDR1 MDHEN, CDR2 SYDVKM. V was pared by 7 bases and J by 7 bases, with 17 bases between. The CDR3 has 13 residues. CDR3 bases: TGTGCCAGCACGACAGCGTGGCGGCGGGAGCAGTACTTC. Its protein is CASTTAWRREQYF.

Written as DNA, the CDR3 is TGTGCCAGCGCTAAGGGGTTTGGCACAGATACGCAGTATTTT. It encodes CASAKGFGTDTQYF. The chain carries TRBV7-9 and TRBJ2-3, with a tentative D call TRBD1 (5 bases). The CDR3 contains 14 residues. The V end lost 8 bases, the J end lost 1 base, and 13 bases lay between the germline ends. Germline V gene data show CDR1 as SEHNR and CDR2 as FQNEAQ (reference sequence).

The V call is TRBV27, the J call TRBJ2-7, with D perhaps TRBD2 (7 bases). V was shortened by 10 bases and J by 2 bases, with 30 bases between the two germline ends. This CDR3 is built from 18 residues. The V gene's germline CDR1 is MNHEY and CDR2 SMNVEV (reference sequence). The CDR3: CATRAVSVLAGATYEQYF. As DNA, the CDR3 is TGTGCCACCCGGGCCGTTTCAGTGTTGGCGGGGGCGACCTACGAGCAGTACTTC.

J is TRBJ1-4 and V is TRBV10-3; 8 bases map to TRBD1. J was trimmed by 7 bases and V by 2 bases; bases with no gene match: 6. CDR3 length equals 15 residues. CDR1 ENHRY and CDR2 SYGVKD come from the germline V gene. The CDR3 nucleotides read TGTGCCATCAGTGAGACCAGGGGGCGAAGTGAAAAACTGTTTTTT. Amino acid sequence: CAISETRGRSEKLFF.

CDR3 sequence reads: CASSSRQGGETQYF. The CDR3 DNA reads as TGTGCCAGCAGCTCGCGACAGGGGGGAGAGACCCAGTACTTC. The chain combines TRBV7-2 with TRBJ2-5; 9 positions agree with TRBD1. The CDR3 is made up of 14 amino acids. Per germline, CDR1 SGHTA and CDR2 FQGNSA. The J segment lost 4 bases and the V segment lost 4 bases, leaving 4 bases of the junction unmatched.

This chain uses TRBV2 with TRBJ1-2; D gene ambiguous. Germline-derived CDR1 and CDR2 are SNHLY and FYNNEI. V was shortened by 7 bases and J by 5 bases, with 8 bases between the two germline ends. This CDR3 is built from 11 residues. DNA for the CDR3: TGTGCCAGCACCTTGCGTTATGGCTACACCTTC. It is translated as CASTLRYGYTF.

This CDR3 reads CASSPQGGENEKLFF. As DNA, the CDR3 is TGTGCCAGCAGCCCCCAGGGAGGAGAGAATGAAAAACTGTTTTTT. The chain carries TRBV7-9 and TRBJ1-4, with D perhaps matching TRBD1 (5 bases). This CDR3 contains 15 residues. V lost 5 bases, J lost 5 bases, and 15 bases lay in between. Germline CDR1 is SEHNR and CDR2 is FQNEAQ (reference sequence).

This chain links TRBV4-3 with TRBJ2-3; TRBD1 agrees at 8 bases. The V gene's germline CDR1 is LGHNA and CDR2 YSLEER. This CDR3 region has 17 residues. With 6 bases clipped from V and 0 bases from J, the junction kept 11 bases outside the gene matches. The CDR3 sequence is CASSPDLTGASTDTQYF. CDR3 sequence (DNA): TGCGCCAGCAGTCCCGACCTGACAGGGGCTAGCACAGATACGCAGTATTTT.

CDR3 in DNA: TGTGCCAGCAGCCCCACGGACAGGGGGCGAGAAAAACTGTTTTTT. Its translation is CASSPTDRGREKLFF. V usage is TRBV9 and J usage is TRBJ1-4, with 11 bases identical to TRBD1. Losses at the gene ends were 4 bases for V and 8 bases for J; bases not matched to a gene: 7. The germline CDR1 and CDR2 sequences are SGDLS and YYNGEE. CDR3 size: 15 residues.

This clone has ten or more counts. The chain links TRBV4-3 to TRBJ2-1; 8 nucleotides line up with TRBD1. The CDR3 runs 15 residues. The germline CDR1 and CDR2 sequences are LGHNA and YSLEER. The ends lost 1 base at V and 2 bases at J; junction bases unmatched: 1. CDR3 sequence reads: CASSQAGGPYNEQFF. CDR3 bases: TGCGCCAGCAGCCAAGCAGGGGGCCCCTACAATGAGCAGTTCTTC.

V and J are TRBV30 and TRBJ1-2, with D unclear. Germline V CDR1 and CDR2: GTSNPN, SVGIG (reference sequence). The CDR3 spans 11 residues. V lost 2 bases and J 3 bases, leaving 4 bases between the germline ends. DNA for the CDR3: TGTGCCTGGAGTCCCTACTATGGCTACACCTTC. Encoded protein: CAWSPYYGYTF.

The chain has TRBV2 and TRBJ1-3; unclear D gene. Trimming pared 7 bases from V and 0 bases from J, leaving 7 bases between. The V gene's germline CDR1 is SNHLY and CDR2 FYNNEI. The CDR3 contains 13 residues. The CDR3 bases are TGTGCCAGCAAGACAAACTCTGGAAACACCATATATTTT. This sequence encodes CASKTNSGNTIYF.

The rearrangement links TRBV6-5 to TRBJ2-6, with D unclear. CDR3 length: 13 amino acids. V gave up 7 bases and J gave up 1 base, with 5 bases separating them. Germline V CDR1 and CDR2: MNHEY, SVGAGI. The CDR3 sequence is CASTQSGANVLTF. CDR3 coding DNA: TGTGCCAGCACCCAATCTGGGGCCAACGTCCTGACTTTC.

J is TRBJ2-3 and V is TRBV18; tentative D call: TRBD2 (6 bases). Germline CDR1 KGHSH, CDR2 LQKENI. With 0 bases removed from V and 3 bases from J, the gap between germline ends came to 7 bases. CDR3 length equals 14 residues. CDR3 nucleotides: TGTGCCAGCTCACCACCGGAGGGGACAGATACGCAGTATTTT. Residues: CASSPPEGTDTQYF. Full variable domain (rest looked up from reference TRBV18 and TRBJ2-3): NAGVMQNPRHLVRRRGQEARLRCSPMKGHSHVYWYRQLPEEGLKFMVYLQKENIIDESGMPKERFSAEFPKEGPSILRIQQVVRGDSAAYFCASSPPEGTDTQYFGPGTRLTVL.

The V gene is TRBV6-2 or TRBV6-3, the J gene TRBJ1-5; TRBD1 matches 10 bases. Germline CDR1 MNHEY, CDR2 SVGEGT. Losses at the gene ends were 5 bases for V and 6 bases for J; bases not matched to a gene: 4. CDR3 length equals 14 residues. The CDR3 DNA reads TGTGCCAGCAGTCGGGACAGGGGAGGTCAGCCCCAGCATTTT. This sequence encodes CASSRDRGGQPQHF.